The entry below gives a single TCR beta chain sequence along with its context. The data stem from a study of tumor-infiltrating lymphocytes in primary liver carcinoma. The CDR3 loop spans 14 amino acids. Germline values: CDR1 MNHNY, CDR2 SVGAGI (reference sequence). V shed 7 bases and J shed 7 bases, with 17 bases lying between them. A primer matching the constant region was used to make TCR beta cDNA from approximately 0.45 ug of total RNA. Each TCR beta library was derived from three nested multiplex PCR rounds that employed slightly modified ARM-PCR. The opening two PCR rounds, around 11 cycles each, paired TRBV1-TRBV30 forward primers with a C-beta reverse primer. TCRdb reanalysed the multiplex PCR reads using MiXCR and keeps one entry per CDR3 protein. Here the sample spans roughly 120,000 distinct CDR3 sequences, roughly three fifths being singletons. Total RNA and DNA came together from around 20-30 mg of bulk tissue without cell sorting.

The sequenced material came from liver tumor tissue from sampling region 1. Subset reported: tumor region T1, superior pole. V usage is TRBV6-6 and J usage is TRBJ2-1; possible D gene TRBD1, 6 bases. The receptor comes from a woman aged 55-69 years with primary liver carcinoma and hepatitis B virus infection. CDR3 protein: CASNGQFAGNEQFF. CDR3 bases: TGTGCCAGCAATGGACAGTTCGCAGGGAATGAGCAGTTCTTC.